The 10 T cell receptor beta chains reported below all come from one sample, sequenced in a study of cytomegalovirus exposure and HLA in healthy donors. Both 60 Vbeta primers and 13 Jbeta primers went into the PCR. Data came from immunoSEQ multiplex PCR; TCRdb stores just in-frame clones and leaves some out. Of 100,000 or so clones in the sample, 65% to 85% are singletons; the top ten hold approximately 2.1%. Sequencing used PBMCs. All receptors come from a man aged 18 to 30 in good health and CMV-seronegative.

The chain employs TRBV7-9 and TRBJ2-7; possible D gene TRBD1, 6 bases. With 5 bases removed from V and 4 bases from J, the gap between germline ends came to 9 bases. Germline V CDR1 and CDR2: SEHNR, FQNEAQ (reference sequence). This CDR3 contains 12 residues. This chain's CDR3 is CASSIGQYEQYF. CDR3 coding DNA: TGTGCCAGCAGCATCGGACAGTACGAGCAGTACTTC. The full variable domain, its missing parts supplied by reference TRBV7-9 and TRBJ2-7, is DTGVSQNPRHKITKRGQNVTFRCDPISEHNRLYWYRQTLGQGPEFLTYFQNEAQLEKSRLLSDRFSAERPKGSFSTLEIQRTEQGDSAMYLCASSIGQYEQYFGPGTRLTVT.

There are a few counts of this clone. V gene TRBV25-1 combines with J gene TRBJ2-7, with 7 bases aligning to TRBD1. CDR3 length equals 14 residues. CDR1 MGHDK and CDR2 SYGVNS come from the germline V gene. J gave up 5 bases and V 1 base, and 5 bases lay outside the gene matches. In DNA form, the CDR3 reads TGTGCCAGCAGTGAATCGAAGGGGGCCCACGAGCAGTACTTC. Translating it yields CASSESKGAHEQYF.

The chain uses TRBV7-8 and TRBJ1-1; perhaps TRBD1 as D (5 bases). CDR1 SGHVS and CDR2 FQNEAQ come from the germline V gene. V dropped 1 base and J dropped 4 bases, with 13 bases sitting between them. The CDR3 loop spans 15 amino acids. This CDR3 is CASSLVSGKATEAFF. The CDR3 DNA sequence: TGTGCCAGCAGCTTAGTCTCAGGGAAGGCCACTGAAGCTTTCTTT.

V and J are TRBV4-1 and TRBJ1-2; TRBD1 might be the D (6 bases). The CDR3 has 15 amino acids. V was shortened by 1 base and J by 3 bases, with 12 bases between the two germline ends. The germline gives CDR1 MGHRA, CDR2 YSYEKL. CDR3 in DNA: TGCGCCAGCAGCCAAGCCCCAGGGGCTCACTATGGCTACACCTTC. This gives the protein CASSQAPGAHYGYTF.

V usage is TRBV6-4 and J usage is TRBJ2-7; D possibly corresponds to TRBD1 (5 bases). V was clipped by 0 bases and J by 2 bases, with 8 bases between them. CDR1 is MRHNA, CDR2 SNTAGT, per germline. This CDR3 spans 14 amino acids. Here the CDR3 DNA reads TGTGCCAGCAGTGACTCAGGGGTGGCCTACGAGCAGTACTTC. Amino acids: CASSDSGVAYEQYF.

The chain uses TRBV30 and TRBJ1-3; the D is unclear. The CDR3 spans 13 residues. CDR1 and CDR2 (germline): GTSNPN, SVGIG (reference sequence). Trimming took off 5 bases at V and 1 base at J, with 9 bases between the two ends. CDR3 amino acids: CAWEVFSGNTIYF. CDR3 bases: TGTGCCTGGGAGGTATTTTCTGGAAACACCATATATTTT.

The genes are TRBV7-9 and TRBJ1-3; 7 positions match TRBD1. This CDR3 spans 14 amino acids. V lost 7 bases and J lost 4; bases outside the gene matches: 7. Germline CDR1 and CDR2: SEHNR and FQNEAQ (reference sequence). In DNA, the CDR3 is TGTGCCAGCAACAACAGGGGTTCGGGAAACACCATATATTTT. As protein: CASNNRGSGNTIYF.

The chain is built from TRBV4-1 and TRBJ2-5; possibly TRBD2 for D (6 bases). The CDR3 loop spans 15 amino acids. CDR1 MGHRA and CDR2 YSYEKL come from the germline V gene. V dropped 1 base and J dropped 3 bases, with 12 bases sitting between them. The CDR3 region has the DNA TGCGCCAGCAGCCAAGGGGGGACTTCCAAAGAGACCCAGTACTTC. Protein sequence: CASSQGGTSKETQYF.

This clone appeared a single time. At one end, the junction sequence differs from germline, possibly due to a read error. This chain links TRBV2 with TRBJ2-5; 10 bases align to TRBD2. Per germline, CDR1 SNHLY and CDR2 FYNNEI. CDR3 length equals 17 residues. In DNA, the CDR3 is TGTGCCAGCAGAGAAGGGATGACTAGCGGGTTAGGGGGGACCCAGTACTTC. The encoded protein is CASREGMTSGLGGTQYF. Full variable domain (missing parts from reference TRBV2 and TRBJ2-5): EPEVTQTPSHQVTQMGQEVILRCVPISNHLYFYWYRQILGQKVEFLVSFYNNEISEKSEIFDDQFSVERPDGSNFTLKIRSTKLEDSAMYFCASREGMTSGLGGTQYFGPGTRLLVL.

The chain employs TRBV10-2 and TRBJ1-1, with TRBD1 matching 9 bases. Germline V gene sequence: CDR1 WSHSY, CDR2 SAAADI. The CDR3 is 18 residues long. J was trimmed by 1 base and V by 6 bases; bases with no gene match: 15. As DNA, the CDR3 is TGCGCCAGCAGACCCGGGACAGGGTACCCCGAGGAGAACACTGAAGCTTTCTTT. Translating gives CASRPGTGYPEENTEAFF.